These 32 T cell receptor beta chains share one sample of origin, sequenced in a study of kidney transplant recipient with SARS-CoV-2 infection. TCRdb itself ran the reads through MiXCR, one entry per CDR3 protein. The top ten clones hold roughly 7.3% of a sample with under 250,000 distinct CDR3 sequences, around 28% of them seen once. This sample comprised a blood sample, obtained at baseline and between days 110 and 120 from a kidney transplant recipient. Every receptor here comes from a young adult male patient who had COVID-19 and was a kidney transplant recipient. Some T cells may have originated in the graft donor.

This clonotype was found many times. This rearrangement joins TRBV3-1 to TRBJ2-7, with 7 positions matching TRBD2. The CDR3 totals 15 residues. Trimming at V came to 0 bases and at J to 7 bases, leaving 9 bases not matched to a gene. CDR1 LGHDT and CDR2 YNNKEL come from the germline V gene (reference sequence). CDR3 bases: TGTGCCAGCAGCCAAGATGCTAGCGGCGTGTTTGAGCAGTACTTC. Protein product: CASSQDASGVFEQYF.

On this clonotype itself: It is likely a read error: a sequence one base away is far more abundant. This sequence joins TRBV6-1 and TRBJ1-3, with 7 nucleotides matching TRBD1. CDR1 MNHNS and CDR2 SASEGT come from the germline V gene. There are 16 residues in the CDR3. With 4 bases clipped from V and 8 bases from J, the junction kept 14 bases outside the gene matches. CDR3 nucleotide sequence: TGTGCCAGCAGTGGGACCGGGACAGCAGAAGGAGACACCATATATTTT. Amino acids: CASSGTGTAEGDTIYF.

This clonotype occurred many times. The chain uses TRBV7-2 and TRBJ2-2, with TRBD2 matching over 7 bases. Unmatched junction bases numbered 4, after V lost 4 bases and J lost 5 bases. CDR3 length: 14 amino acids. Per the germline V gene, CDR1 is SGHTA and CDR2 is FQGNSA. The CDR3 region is CASSSGTMTGELFF. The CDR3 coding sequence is TGTGCCAGCAGCTCTGGGACTATGACCGGGGAGCTGTTTTTT.

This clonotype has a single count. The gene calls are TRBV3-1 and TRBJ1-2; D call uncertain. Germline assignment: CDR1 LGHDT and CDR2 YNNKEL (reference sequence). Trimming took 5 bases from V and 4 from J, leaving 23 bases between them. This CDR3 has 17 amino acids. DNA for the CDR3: TGTGCCAGCAGCTGGCCGCACACCCTTCGAAAGACCTATGGCTACACCTTC. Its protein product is CASSWPHTLRKTYGYTF. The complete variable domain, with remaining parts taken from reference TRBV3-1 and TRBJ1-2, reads DTAVSQTPKYLVTQMGNDKSIKCEQNLGHDTMYWYKQDSKKFLKIMFSYNNKELIINETVPNRFSPKSPDKAHLNLHINSLELGDSAVYFCASSWPHTLRKTYGYTFGSGTRLTVV.

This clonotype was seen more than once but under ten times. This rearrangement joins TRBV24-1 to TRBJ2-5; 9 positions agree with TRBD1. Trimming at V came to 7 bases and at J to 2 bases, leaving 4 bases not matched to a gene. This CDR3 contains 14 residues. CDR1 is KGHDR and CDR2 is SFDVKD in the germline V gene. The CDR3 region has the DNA TGTGCCACCAGAGGGACAGGGCTTCAAGAGACCCAGTACTTC. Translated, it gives CATRGTGLQETQYF.

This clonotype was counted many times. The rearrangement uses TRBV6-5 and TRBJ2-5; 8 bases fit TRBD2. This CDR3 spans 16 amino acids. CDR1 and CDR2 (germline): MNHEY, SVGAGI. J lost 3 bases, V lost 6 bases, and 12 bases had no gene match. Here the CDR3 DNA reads TGTGCCAGCAGCCCCTCGGCTAGCGGGTGGAAAGAGACCCAGTACTTC. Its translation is CASSPSASGWKETQYF.

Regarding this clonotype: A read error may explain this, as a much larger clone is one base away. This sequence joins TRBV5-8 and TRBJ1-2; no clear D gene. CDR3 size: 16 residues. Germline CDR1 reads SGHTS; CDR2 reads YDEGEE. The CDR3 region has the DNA TGTACCAGCTATCGATTTCATCCACGAAAGACCTATGGCTACACCTTC. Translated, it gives CTSYRFHPRKTYGYTF.

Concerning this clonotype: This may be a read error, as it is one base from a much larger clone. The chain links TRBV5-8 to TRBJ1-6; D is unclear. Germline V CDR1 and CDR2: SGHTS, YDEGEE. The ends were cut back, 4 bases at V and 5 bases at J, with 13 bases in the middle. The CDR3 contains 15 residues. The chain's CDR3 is CASSMPPPDNSPLHF. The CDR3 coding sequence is TGTGCCAGCAGCATGCCACCGCCGGATAATTCACCCCTCCACTTT.

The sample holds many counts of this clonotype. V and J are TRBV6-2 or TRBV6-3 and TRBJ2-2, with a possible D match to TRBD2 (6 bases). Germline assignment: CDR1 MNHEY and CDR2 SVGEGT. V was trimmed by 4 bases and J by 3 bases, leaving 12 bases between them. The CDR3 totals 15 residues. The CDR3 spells CASSSGESHTGELFF. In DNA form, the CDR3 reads TGTGCCAGCAGTTCGGGGGAGTCGCACACCGGGGAGCTGTTTTTT.

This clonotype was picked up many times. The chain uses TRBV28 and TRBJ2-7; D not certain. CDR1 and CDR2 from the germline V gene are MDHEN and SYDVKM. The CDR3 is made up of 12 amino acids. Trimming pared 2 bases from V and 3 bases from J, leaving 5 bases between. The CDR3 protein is CASSLTLYEQYF. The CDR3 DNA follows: TGTGCCAGCAGTTTAACCCTCTACGAGCAGTACTTC.

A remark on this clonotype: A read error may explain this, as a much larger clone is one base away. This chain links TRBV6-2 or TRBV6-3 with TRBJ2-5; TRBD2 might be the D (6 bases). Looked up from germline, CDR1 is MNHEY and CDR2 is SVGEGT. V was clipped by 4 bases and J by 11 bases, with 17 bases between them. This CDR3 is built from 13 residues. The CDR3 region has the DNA TGTGCCAGCAGTTTTGGCGGGGACCGCGGGCAGTACTTC. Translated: CASSFGGDRGQYF.

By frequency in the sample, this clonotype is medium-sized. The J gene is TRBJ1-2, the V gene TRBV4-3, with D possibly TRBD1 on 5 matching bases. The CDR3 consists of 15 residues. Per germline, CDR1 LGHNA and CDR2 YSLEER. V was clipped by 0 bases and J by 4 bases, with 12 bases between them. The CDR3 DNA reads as TGCGCCAGCAGCCAAGAGAGCATGGGGGGCTATGGCTACACCTTC. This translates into CASSQESMGGYGYTF.

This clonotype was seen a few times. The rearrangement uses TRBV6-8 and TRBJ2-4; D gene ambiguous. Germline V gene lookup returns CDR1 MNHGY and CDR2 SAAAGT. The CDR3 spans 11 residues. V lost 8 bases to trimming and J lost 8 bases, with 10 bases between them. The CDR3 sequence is CASHEAYIQYF. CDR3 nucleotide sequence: TGTGCCAGCCACGAAGCTTACATTCAGTACTTC.

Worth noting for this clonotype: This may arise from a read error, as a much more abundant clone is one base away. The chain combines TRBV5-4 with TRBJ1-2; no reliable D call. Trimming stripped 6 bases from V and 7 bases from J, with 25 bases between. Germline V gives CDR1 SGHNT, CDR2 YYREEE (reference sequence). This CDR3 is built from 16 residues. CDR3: CASKLGVPGKTCGYTF. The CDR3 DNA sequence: TGTGCCAGCAAACTGGGCGTACCAGGAAAGACCTGTGGCTACACCTTC.

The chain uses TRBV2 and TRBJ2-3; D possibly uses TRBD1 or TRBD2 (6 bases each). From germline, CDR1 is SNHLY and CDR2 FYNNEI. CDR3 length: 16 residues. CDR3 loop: CALTPEQGGPMDTQYF. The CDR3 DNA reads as TGTGCTCTAACGCCTGAACAGGGAGGTCCAATGGATACGCAGTATTTT.

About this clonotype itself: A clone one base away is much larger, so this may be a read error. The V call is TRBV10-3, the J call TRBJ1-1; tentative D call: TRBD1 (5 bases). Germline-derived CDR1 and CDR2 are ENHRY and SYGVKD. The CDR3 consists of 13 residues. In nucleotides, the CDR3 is TGTGCCATCGAGCCAGGGCTGGGCACTGAAGCTCTCTTT. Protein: CAIEPGLGTEALF.

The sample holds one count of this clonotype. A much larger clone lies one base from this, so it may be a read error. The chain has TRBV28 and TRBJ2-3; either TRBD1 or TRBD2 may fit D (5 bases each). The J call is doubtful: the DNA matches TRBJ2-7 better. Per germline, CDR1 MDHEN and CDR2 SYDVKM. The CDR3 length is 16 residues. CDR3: CASSLKPGAGRREQYF. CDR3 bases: TGTGCCAGCAGTTTAAAGCCCGGGGCAGGGAGAAGGGAGCAGTACTTC.

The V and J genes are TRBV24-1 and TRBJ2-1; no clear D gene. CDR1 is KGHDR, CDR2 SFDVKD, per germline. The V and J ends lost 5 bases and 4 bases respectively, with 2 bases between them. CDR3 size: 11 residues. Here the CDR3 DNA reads TGTGCCACCAGTGCGTACAATGAGCAGTTCTTC. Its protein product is CATSAYNEQFF.

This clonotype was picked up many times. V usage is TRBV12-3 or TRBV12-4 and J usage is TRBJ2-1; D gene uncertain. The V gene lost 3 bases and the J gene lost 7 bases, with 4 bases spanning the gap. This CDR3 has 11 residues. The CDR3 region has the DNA TGTGCCAGCAGTTTTCTGAATGAGCAGTTCTTC. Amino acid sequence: CASSFLNEQFF.

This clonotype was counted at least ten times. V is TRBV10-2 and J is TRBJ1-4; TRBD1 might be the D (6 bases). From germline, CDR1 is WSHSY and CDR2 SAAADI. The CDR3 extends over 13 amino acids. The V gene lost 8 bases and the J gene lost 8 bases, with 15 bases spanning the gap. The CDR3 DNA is TGCGCCAGCCGGAGGGGGGGCGGCGAAAAACTGTTTTTT. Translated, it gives CASRRGGGEKLFF.

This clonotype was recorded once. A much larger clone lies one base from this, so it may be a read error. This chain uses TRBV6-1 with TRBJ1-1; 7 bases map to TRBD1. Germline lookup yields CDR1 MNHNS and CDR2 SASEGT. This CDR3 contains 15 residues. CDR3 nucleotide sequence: TGTGCCTGCAGTGAAGGGACAGACTTGAACACTGAAGCTTTCTTT. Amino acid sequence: CACSEGTDLNTEAFF.

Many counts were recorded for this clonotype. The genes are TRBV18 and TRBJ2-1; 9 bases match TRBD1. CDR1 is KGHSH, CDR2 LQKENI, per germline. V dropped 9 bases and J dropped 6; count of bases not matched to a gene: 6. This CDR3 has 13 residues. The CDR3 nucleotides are TGTGCCAGTAGTCCGACAGGGGGCAATGAGCAGTTCTTC. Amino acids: CASSPTGGNEQFF.

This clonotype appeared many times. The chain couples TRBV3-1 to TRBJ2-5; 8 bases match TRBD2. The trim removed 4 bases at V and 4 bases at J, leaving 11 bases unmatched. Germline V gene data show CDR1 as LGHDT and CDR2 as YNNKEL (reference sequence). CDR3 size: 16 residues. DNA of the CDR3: TGTGCCAGCAGCCGAGGGACTAGTAATTCGCCAGAGACCCAGTACTTC. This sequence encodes CASSRGTSNSPETQYF.

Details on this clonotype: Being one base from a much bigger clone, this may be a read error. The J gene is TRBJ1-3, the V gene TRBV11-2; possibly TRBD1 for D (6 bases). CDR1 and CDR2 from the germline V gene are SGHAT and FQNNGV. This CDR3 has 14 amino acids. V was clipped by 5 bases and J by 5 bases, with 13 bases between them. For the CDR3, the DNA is TGTGCCAGCAGCGAGCGGGACACCAGAAACACCATATATTTT. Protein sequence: CASSERDTRNTIYF.

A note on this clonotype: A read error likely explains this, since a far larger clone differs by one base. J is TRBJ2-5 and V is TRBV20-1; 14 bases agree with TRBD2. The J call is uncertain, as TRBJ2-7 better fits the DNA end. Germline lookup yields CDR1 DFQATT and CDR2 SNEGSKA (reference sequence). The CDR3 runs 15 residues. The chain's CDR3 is CSAGGTSGSPYEQYF. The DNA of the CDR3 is TGCAGTGCTGGAGGGACTAGCGGGAGCCCCTACGAGCAGTACTTC.

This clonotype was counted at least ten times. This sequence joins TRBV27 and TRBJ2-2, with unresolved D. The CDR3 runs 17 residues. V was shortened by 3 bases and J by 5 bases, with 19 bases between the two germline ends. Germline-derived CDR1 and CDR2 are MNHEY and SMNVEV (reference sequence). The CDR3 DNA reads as TGTGCCAGCAGTTTCGTCGGGTTAGCTATAGGGACCGGGGAGCTGTTTTTT. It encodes CASSFVGLAIGTGELFF.

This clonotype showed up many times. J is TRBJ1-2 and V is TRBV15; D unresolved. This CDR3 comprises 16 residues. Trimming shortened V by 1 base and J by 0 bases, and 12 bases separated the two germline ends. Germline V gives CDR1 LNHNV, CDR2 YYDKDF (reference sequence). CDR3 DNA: TGTGCCACCAGCAGAGTGGCGTCGGCCGCTAACTATGGCTACACCTTC. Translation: CATSRVASAANYGYTF.

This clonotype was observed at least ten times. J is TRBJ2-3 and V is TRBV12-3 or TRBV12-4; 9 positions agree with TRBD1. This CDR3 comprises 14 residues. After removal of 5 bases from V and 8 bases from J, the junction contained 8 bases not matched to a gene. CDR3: CASSPRTGAGTQYF. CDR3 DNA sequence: TGTGCCAGCAGTCCCAGGACAGGGGCGGGTACGCAGTATTTT.

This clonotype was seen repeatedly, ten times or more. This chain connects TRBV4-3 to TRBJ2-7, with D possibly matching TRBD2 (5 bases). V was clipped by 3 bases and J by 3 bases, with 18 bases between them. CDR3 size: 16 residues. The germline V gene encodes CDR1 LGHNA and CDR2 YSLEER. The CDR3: CASSQDRRGSSYEQYF. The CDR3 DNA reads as TGCGCCAGCAGCCAGGACCGCAGAGGGTCCAGCTACGAGCAGTACTTC.

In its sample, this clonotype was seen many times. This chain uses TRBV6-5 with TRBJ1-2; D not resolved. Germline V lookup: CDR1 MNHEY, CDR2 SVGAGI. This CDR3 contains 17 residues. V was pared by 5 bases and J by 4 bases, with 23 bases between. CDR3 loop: CASSVSASMRKTYGYTF. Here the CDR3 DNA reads TGTGCCAGCAGTGTCTCCGCCTCTATGCGAAAGACCTATGGCTACACCTTC.

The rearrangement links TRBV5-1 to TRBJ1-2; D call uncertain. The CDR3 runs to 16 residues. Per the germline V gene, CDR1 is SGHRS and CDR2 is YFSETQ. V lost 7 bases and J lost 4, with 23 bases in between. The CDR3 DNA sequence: TGCGCCAGCTTTGTAAGATCGGTTCGAAAGACCTATGGCTACACCTTC. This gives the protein CASFVRSVRKTYGYTF.

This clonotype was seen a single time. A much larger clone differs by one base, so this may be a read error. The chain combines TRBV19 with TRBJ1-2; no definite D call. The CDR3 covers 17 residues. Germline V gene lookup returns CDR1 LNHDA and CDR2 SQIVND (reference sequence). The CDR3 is CASSAPTTNRKTYGYAF. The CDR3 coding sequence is TGTGCCAGTAGTGCACCGACGACAAATCGAAAGACCTATGGCTACGCCTTC.